The clone carrying this TCR beta chain has only a few counts. Its antigen is currently unknown. The sample belongs to a study of T cell repertoires in cytomegalovirus infection. Overall study context: It can be stated that public TCR beta signatures indicated CMV infection as well as a matching HLA type.

CDR3 length: 14 residues. CDR1 and CDR2 (germline): LGHNA, YNFKEQ. V gave up 1 base and J gave up 3 bases, with 8 bases separating them. TCRdb itself ran the reads through MiXCR, one entry per CDR3 protein. This sample has 150,000 to 180,000 distinct CDR3 sequences, with about 25% found just once. Study-wide points: Frequencies of public TCR beta families were cumulated, and this identified carriers of CMV plus the relevant HLA. In two of eight donors, the top clonotype was HLA-C-restricted CMV-specific.

The receptor was isolated from a human donor in good health (CMV status not recorded). Some clones in this sample may be carry-over from other donors' samples. Source material: PBMCs. This rearrangement joins TRBV4-2 to TRBJ2-3; possible D gene TRBD2, 6 bases. The CDR3 spells CASSQGLVTDTQYF. CDR3 sequence (DNA): TGTGCCAGCAGCCAAGGACTAGTAACAGATACGCAGTATTTT.